The 27 T cell receptor beta chains presented below share a single source sample, sequenced in a study of shared clonotypes between healthy human individuals. The repertoire was sequenced with immunoSEQ multiplex PCR; TCRdb's copy has only in-frame clones and lacks some. Of some 2,400,000 clones listed, around 95% are singletons. Sequencing was done on a sample of naive CD4+ T cells sorted from blood. Subset described: CD45RA+ positively selected. Receptors were obtained from a man between 18 and 35 years old in good health.

The chain joins TRBV7-2 to TRBJ1-5; D uncertain. CDR1 is SGHTA, CDR2 FQGNSA, per germline. V was trimmed by 2 bases and J by 7 bases, leaving 12 bases between them. The CDR3 is made up of 14 amino acids. CDR3 sequence: CASSLFSGPQPQHF. DNA of the CDR3: TGTGCCAGCAGCTTATTTTCCGGGCCCCAGCCCCAGCATTTT.

This chain links TRBV10-3 with TRBJ1-1, with a possible D match to TRBD1 (5 bases). Germline lookup yields CDR1 ENHRY and CDR2 SYGVKD. The CDR3 runs to 14 residues. V lost 3 bases, J lost 1 base, and 9 bases lay in between. The CDR3 here is CAISEWGQNTEAFF. CDR3 in DNA: TGTGCCATCAGTGAATGGGGCCAGAACACTGAAGCTTTCTTT.

The rearrangement links TRBV5-1 to TRBJ2-3; D ambiguous. The ends were cut back, 6 bases at V and 0 bases at J, with 11 bases in the middle. Germline loops: CDR1 SGHRS, CDR2 YFSETQ. The length of the CDR3 is 14 residues. This CDR3 reads CASKSRSSTDTQYF. CDR3 sequence (DNA): TGCGCCAGCAAGTCTCGCTCTAGCACAGATACGCAGTATTTT.

The CDR3 DNA sequence: TGTGCCAGCAGACTGACTAGCGGGGGCCAAGAGACCCAGTACTTC. It codes for CASRLTSGGQETQYF. The rearrangement uses TRBV6-1 and TRBJ2-5; 12 bases are a match to TRBD2. Germline lookup yields CDR1 MNHNS and CDR2 SASEGT. The CDR3 totals 15 residues. V shed 6 bases and J 1 base; nucleotides not matched to a gene: 3.

The chain has TRBV5-1 and TRBJ2-5, with 8 positions matching TRBD1. Germline lookup yields CDR1 SGHRS and CDR2 YFSETQ. Trimming removed 4 bases from V and 5 bases from J; junction bases left unmatched: 13. The CDR3 length is 16 residues. CDR3 nucleotide sequence: TGCGCCAGCAGCGCCCGAGTTGGACAGGGAACCGAGACCCAGTACTTC. Protein product: CASSARVGQGTETQYF.

The chain combines TRBV30 with TRBJ2-1, with D tentatively TRBD2 (6 bases). Looked up from germline, CDR1 is GTSNPN and CDR2 is SVGIG (reference sequence). V lost 0 bases, J lost 9 bases, and 15 bases lay in between. The CDR3 consists of 14 residues. Here the CDR3 DNA reads TGTGCCTGGAGTGTACGCGGGGCCGTCGGTGAGCAGTTCTTC. This codes for CAWSVRGAVGEQFF. The full variable domain, its missing parts supplied by reference TRBV30 and TRBJ2-1, is SQTIHQWPATLVQPVGSPLSLECTVEGTSNPNLYWYRQAAGRGLQLLFYSVGIGQISSEVPQNLSASRPQDRQFILSSKKLLLSDSGFYLCAWSVRGAVGEQFFGPGTRLTVL.

Concerning this clone: Sequence at one end of the junction differs from germline and may be a read error. This sequence joins TRBV4-1 and TRBJ2-7; tentatively, D is TRBD2 (5 bases). Germline V lookup: CDR1 MGHRA, CDR2 YSYEKL. The length of the CDR3 is 14 residues. CDR3 residues: CASSQGLLRVEQYF. DNA of the CDR3: TGCGCCAGCAGTCAAGGGCTCTTGAGGGTCGAGCAGTACTTC.

The gene calls are TRBV6-1 and TRBJ1-2, with 10 bases aligning to TRBD1. The CDR3 runs to 17 residues. Germline loops: CDR1 MNHNS, CDR2 SASEGT. V dropped 2 bases and J dropped 6; count of bases not matched to a gene: 12. The CDR3 DNA is TGTGCCAGCAGTGAATTTCCGGGACAGGGGAAAAAACATGGCTACACCTTC. It yields the protein CASSEFPGQGKKHGYTF.

The chain joins TRBV6-1 to TRBJ1-3, with D maybe TRBD1 (6 bases). V was trimmed by 8 bases and J by 2 bases, leaving 16 bases between them. There are 15 residues in the CDR3. Germline CDR1 and CDR2: MNHNS and SASEGT. This CDR3 is CASVRGVLTGNTIYF. CDR3 DNA: TGTGCCAGCGTGAGGGGGGTTCTCACTGGAAACACCATATATTTT.

The chain is built from TRBV14 and TRBJ2-5; TRBD2 might be the D (5 bases). Germline-derived CDR1 and CDR2 are SGHDN and FVKESK. V was clipped by 6 bases and J by 7 bases, with 18 bases between them. The CDR3 contains 14 residues. DNA of the CDR3: TGTGCCAGCAGGCATGGGGTTTTCGGAGGGACCCAGTACTTC. Translated, it gives CASRHGVFGGTQYF.

The chain employs TRBV7-2 and TRBJ2-3; D is possibly TRBD1 (6 bases). Trimming stripped 1 base from V and 14 bases from J, with 16 bases between. Germline V gene lookup returns CDR1 SGHTA and CDR2 FQGNSA. The CDR3 length is 13 residues. CDR3 sequence reads: CASSLEARGQWYF. The DNA of the CDR3 is TGTGCCAGCAGCTTAGAGGCCAGGGGCCAGTGGTATTTT.

The DNA for the CDR3 is TGTGCCAGCAGCGACCGGGACAGGGGAGAGACCCAGTACTTC. This codes for CASSDRDRGETQYF. This chain links TRBV7-2 with TRBJ2-5, with 10 bases matching TRBD1. Trimming took 5 bases from V and 4 from J; bases not matched to a gene: 4. This CDR3 comprises 14 residues. Germline V gene sequence: CDR1 SGHTA, CDR2 FQGNSA.

DNA of the CDR3: TGTGCCTGCTCCCCTTGGACAGGCCGCTACGAGCAGTACTTC. Translating it yields CACSPWTGRYEQYF. The genes are TRBV30 and TRBJ2-7, with 7 bases lining up with TRBD1. The trim removed 6 bases at V and 3 bases at J, leaving 11 bases unmatched. This CDR3 is built from 14 residues. Germline CDR1 is GTSNPN and CDR2 is SVGIG (reference sequence). Supplemented by reference TRBV30 and TRBJ2-7, the full variable domain reads SQTIHQWPATLVQPVGSPLSLECTVEGTSNPNLYWYRQAAGRGLQLLFYSVGIGQISSEVPQNLSASRPQDRQFILSSKKLLLSDSGFYLCACSPWTGRYEQYFGPGTRLTVT.

This chain connects TRBV27 to TRBJ1-6; 9 bases map to TRBD1. Trimming cost V 5 bases and J 8 bases; bases outside gene matches: 7. CDR3 length: 15 residues. The germline CDR1 and CDR2 sequences are MNHEY and SMNVEV (reference sequence). CDR3 protein: CASSPWTGADSPLHF. CDR3 sequence (DNA): TGTGCCAGCAGTCCCTGGACAGGGGCGGATTCACCCCTCCACTTT.

This chain joins TRBV9 and TRBJ2-7, with D perhaps matching TRBD2 (6 bases). Germline V lookup: CDR1 SGDLS, CDR2 YYNGEE. This CDR3 region has 14 residues. V shed 4 bases and J shed 5 bases, with 16 bases lying between them. DNA for the CDR3: TGTGCCAGCAGCCCCGGGCGGGGAGACAACGAGCAGTACTTC. This translates into CASSPGRGDNEQYF.

The genes are TRBV2 and TRBJ2-2, with D hard to call. Deletions cut 7 bases from V and 6 bases from J, with 12 bases between. The CDR3 covers 13 residues. Per germline, CDR1 SNHLY and CDR2 FYNNEI. CDR3 sequence: CASTPYRAGELFF. The DNA of the CDR3 is TGTGCCAGCACCCCCTATAGGGCCGGGGAGCTGTTTTTT.

The chain employs TRBV29-1 and TRBJ1-1; D uncertain. CDR1 and CDR2 from the germline V gene are SQVTM and ANQGSEA. Between the trimmed V and J ends, which lost 4 bases and 6 bases, there was a span of 9 bases. The length of the CDR3 is 11 residues. The CDR3 is CSVVSRAEAFF. The DNA for the CDR3 is TGCAGCGTTGTGTCCCGGGCTGAAGCTTTCTTT.

The chain employs TRBV15 and TRBJ1-2; perhaps TRBD1 as D (5 bases). CDR3 length: 15 amino acids. CDR1 is LNHNV, CDR2 YYDKDF, per germline (reference sequence). V lost 0 bases and J lost 4, with 12 bases in between. CDR3 in amino acids: CATSREAGLGYGYTF. The DNA for the CDR3 is TGTGCCACCAGCAGAGAGGCAGGGCTCGGCTATGGCTACACCTTC.

This sequence joins TRBV7-9 and TRBJ1-1; D is uncertain. CDR3 length: 11 amino acids. Trimming left V 5 bases short and J 7 bases short, with 8 bases between. Germline CDR1 SEHNR, CDR2 FQNEAQ (reference sequence). The CDR3 DNA sequence: TGTGCCAGCAGCCCCGAGGTTGAAGCTTTCTTT. This gives the protein CASSPEVEAFF. Together with reference TRBV7-9 and TRBJ1-1, the CDR3 gives the full variable domain: DTGVSQNPRHKITKRGQNVTFRCDPISEHNRLYWYRQTLGQGPEFLTYFQNEAQLEKSRLLSDRFSAERPKGSFSTLEIQRTEQGDSAMYLCASSPEVEAFFGQGTRLTVV.

The J gene is TRBJ1-2, the V gene TRBV11-2; the D is unclear. Trimming shortened V by 1 base and J by 0 bases, and 6 bases separated the two germline ends. The CDR3 sequence is 14 residues long. Germline V gene sequence: CDR1 SGHAT, CDR2 FQNNGV. This CDR3 is CASSLAQANYGYTF. CDR3 bases: TGTGCCAGCAGCTTAGCGCAAGCTAACTATGGCTACACCTTC. The full variable domain, rest sourced from reference TRBV11-2 and TRBJ1-2, is EAGVAQSPRYKIIEKRQSVAFWCNPISGHATLYWYQQILGQGPKLLIQFQNNGVVDDSQLPKDRFSAERLKGVDSTLKIQPAKLEDSAVYLCASSLAQANYGYTFGSGTRLTVV.

The chain carries TRBV9 and TRBJ2-3; weak D call: TRBD2 (6 bases). Germline CDR1 SGDLS, CDR2 YYNGEE. The length of the CDR3 is 17 residues. With 4 bases removed from V and 0 bases from J, the gap between germline ends came to 18 bases. The CDR3 bases are TGTGCCAGCAGCCTCGATGGGGGGATCATAAGCACAGATACGCAGTATTTT. This codes for CASSLDGGIISTDTQYF.

The rearrangement links TRBV28 to TRBJ1-2, with 7 bases aligning to TRBD1. The V gene end was trimmed by 6 bases and the J gene end by 3 bases; junction bases not matched to a gene: 13. The CDR3 totals 16 residues. Germline V gives CDR1 MDHEN, CDR2 SYDVKM. The CDR3 DNA reads TGTGCCAGCAGGACGAGTGGGAGGGGGCTGGACTATGGCTACACCTTC. Its protein product is CASRTSGRGLDYGYTF.

CDR3: CASSLARASGSYNEQFF. The DNA for the CDR3 is TGCGCCAGCAGCTTGGCGCGGGCTAGCGGTTCCTACAATGAGCAGTTCTTC. V gene TRBV5-1 combines with J gene TRBJ2-1, with 7 bases aligning to TRBD2. This CDR3 comprises 17 residues. Germline CDR1 is SGHRS and CDR2 is YFSETQ. After removal of 0 bases from V and 1 base from J, the junction contained 7 bases not matched to a gene.

This clone occurred a few times. The sample carries other DNA sequences with the same CDR3. The chain links TRBV5-1 to TRBJ1-5; 10 nucleotides line up with TRBD1. This CDR3 is 14 amino acids long. The J segment lost 4 bases and the V segment lost 5 bases, leaving 3 bases of the junction unmatched. Germline V gives CDR1 SGHRS, CDR2 YFSETQ. The CDR3 nucleotides are TGCGCCAGCAGTTCGGGACAGGGGAATCAGCCCCAGCATTTT. Translated: CASSSGQGNQPQHF. The variable domain in full, completed from reference TRBV5-1 and TRBJ1-5, reads KAGVTQTPRYLIKTRGQQVTLSCSPISGHRSVSWYQQTPGQGLQFLFEYFSETQRNKGNFPGRFSGRQFSNSRSEMNVSTLELGDSALYLCASSSGQGNQPQHFGDGTRLSIL.

This chain joins TRBV6-5 and TRBJ2-7, with 8 bases matching TRBD1. Germline lookup yields CDR1 MNHEY and CDR2 SVGAGI. V dropped 9 bases and J dropped 7; count of bases not matched to a gene: 8. The CDR3 has 12 amino acids. The CDR3 bases are TGTGCCAGTGGCAGGGGGCGTCAGGAGCAGTACTTC. It is translated as CASGRGRQEQYF.

The genes are TRBV9 and TRBJ1-1; D is unclear. V was pared by 3 bases and J by 0 bases, with 6 bases between. Germline V gene lookup returns CDR1 SGDLS and CDR2 YYNGEE. The CDR3 length is 13 residues. CDR3 nucleotide sequence: TGTGCCAGCAGCGCCTGGGTGAACACTGAAGCTTTCTTT. This gives the protein CASSAWVNTEAFF.

The chain is built from TRBV5-1 and TRBJ2-5, with 13 bases lining up with TRBD2. The CDR3 is 16 residues long. The J segment lost 3 bases and the V segment lost 3 bases, leaving 5 bases of the junction unmatched. The germline V gene has CDR1 SGHRS and CDR2 YFSETQ. CDR3 sequence: CASSWGLAGSEETQYF. The CDR3 DNA follows: TGCGCCAGCAGCTGGGGACTAGCGGGATCCGAAGAGACCCAGTACTTC. The full variable domain, its missing parts supplied by reference TRBV5-1 and TRBJ2-5, is KAGVTQTPRYLIKTRGQQVTLSCSPISGHRSVSWYQQTPGQGLQFLFEYFSETQRNKGNFPGRFSGRQFSNSRSEMNVSTLELGDSALYLCASSWGLAGSEETQYFGPGTRLLVL.